This T cell receptor beta chain was recovered during a study of cytomegalovirus exposure and HLA in healthy donors. Study results and caveats: Both high specificity and high sensitivity reportedly marked the classifier's diagnosis of cytomegalovirus status.

Unrecorded immune exposure was likely among donors, who were nominally healthy when sampled. PCR primers comprised 60 Vbeta and 13 Jbeta primers. Profiling relied on immunoSEQ multiplex PCR, and the TCRdb table lists in-frame clones only, not all of them. Of some 190,000 clones in the sample, 76% are singletons; the top ten hold about 1.5%. This clone has only a few counts. The antigen remains undetermined. Germline V gene sequence: CDR1 MNHEY, CDR2 SVGAGI. The CDR3 sequence is 15 residues long. The junction had 8 bases not matched to a gene; V was cut back by 0 bases and J by 8 bases. V is TRBV6-5 and J is TRBJ1-2; the match to TRBD1 covers 8 bases. Sequenced: PBMCs. The sequence was obtained from a man younger than 35 in good health and CMV-seronegative. The CDR3 DNA follows: TGTGCCAGCAGTTACTCCGGAAGCCGGACAGGGGGCTACACCTTC. This translates into CASSYSGSRTGGYTF.